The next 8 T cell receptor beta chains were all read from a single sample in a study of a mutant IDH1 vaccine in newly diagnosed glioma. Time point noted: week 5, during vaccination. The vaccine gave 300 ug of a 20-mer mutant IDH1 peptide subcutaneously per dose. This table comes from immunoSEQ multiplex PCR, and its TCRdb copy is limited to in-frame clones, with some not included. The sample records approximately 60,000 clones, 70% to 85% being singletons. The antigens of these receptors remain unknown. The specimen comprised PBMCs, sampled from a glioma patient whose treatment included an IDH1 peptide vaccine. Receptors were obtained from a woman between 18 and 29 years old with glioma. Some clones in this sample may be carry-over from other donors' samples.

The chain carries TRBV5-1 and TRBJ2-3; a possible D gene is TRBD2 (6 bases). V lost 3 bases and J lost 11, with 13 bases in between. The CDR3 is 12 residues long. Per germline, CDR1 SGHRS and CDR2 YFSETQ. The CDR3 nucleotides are TGCGCCAGCAGCTGGGTAGCGGAAGAGCAGTATTTT. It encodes CASSWVAEEQYF. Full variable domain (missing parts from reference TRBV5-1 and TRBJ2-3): KAGVTQTPRYLIKTRGQQVTLSCSPISGHRSVSWYQQTPGQGLQFLFEYFSETQRNKGNFPGRFSGRQFSNSRSEMNVSTLELGDSALYLCASSWVAEEQYFGPGTRLTVL.

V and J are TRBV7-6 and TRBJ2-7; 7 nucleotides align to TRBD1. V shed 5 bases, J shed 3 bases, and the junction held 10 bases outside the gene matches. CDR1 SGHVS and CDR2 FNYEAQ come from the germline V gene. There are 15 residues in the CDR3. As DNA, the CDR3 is TGTGCCAGCAGCCCCCGACAGGGAGAGGGCTACGAGCAGTACTTC. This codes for CASSPRQGEGYEQYF.

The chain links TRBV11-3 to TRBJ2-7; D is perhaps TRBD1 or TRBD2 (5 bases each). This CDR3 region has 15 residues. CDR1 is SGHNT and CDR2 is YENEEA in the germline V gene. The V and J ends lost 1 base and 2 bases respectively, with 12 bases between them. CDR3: CASSLAAGSPYEQYF. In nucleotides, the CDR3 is TGTGCCAGCAGCTTAGCGGCAGGGAGCCCCTACGAGCAGTACTTC. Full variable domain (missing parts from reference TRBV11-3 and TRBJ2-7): EAGVVQSPRYKIIEKKQPVAFWCNPISGHNTLYWYLQNLGQGPELLIRYENEEAVDDSQLPKDRFSAERLKGVDSTLKIQPAELGDSAVYLCASSLAAGSPYEQYFGPGTRLTVT.

CDR3 loop: CASSLELGDKAFF. The CDR3 DNA is TGCGCCAGCAGCTTGGAATTGGGGGACAAAGCTTTCTTT. The chain carries TRBV5-1 and TRBJ1-1; D possibly corresponds to TRBD1 (6 bases). The CDR3 totals 13 residues. V lost 0 bases, J lost 9 bases, and 12 bases lay in between. Germline V gives CDR1 SGHRS, CDR2 YFSETQ.

The CDR3 reads CASSPGQGLYGYTF. The CDR3 nucleotides are TGTGCCAGTAGTCCCGGGCAGGGGTTGTATGGCTACACCTTC. The genes are TRBV19 and TRBJ1-2, with TRBD1 as a possible D gene (6 bases). CDR1 is LNHDA, CDR2 SQIVND, per germline (reference sequence). The CDR3 sequence is 14 residues long. Trimming shortened V by 5 bases and J by 5 bases, and 15 bases separated the two germline ends.

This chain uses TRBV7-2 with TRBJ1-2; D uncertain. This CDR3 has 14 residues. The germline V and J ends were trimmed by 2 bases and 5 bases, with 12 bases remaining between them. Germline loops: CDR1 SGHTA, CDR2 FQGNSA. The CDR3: CASSLIGVGYGYTF. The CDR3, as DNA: TGTGCCAGCAGCTTAATCGGGGTAGGGTATGGCTACACCTTC.

In nucleotides, the CDR3 is TGCACCAGCAGCCAAGTAAGTCGAGCGGGGCCCTACAATGAGCAGTTCTTC. Amino acids: CTSSQVSRAGPYNEQFF. The V and J genes are TRBV1 and TRBJ2-1; the tabulated D call, TRBD2, remains unverified against the DNA. TRBV1 has pseudogene status. This CDR3 comprises 17 residues.

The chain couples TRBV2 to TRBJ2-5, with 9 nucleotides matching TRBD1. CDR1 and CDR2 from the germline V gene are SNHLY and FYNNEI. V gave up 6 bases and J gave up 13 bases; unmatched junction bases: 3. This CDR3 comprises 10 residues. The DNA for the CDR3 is TGTGCCAGCAGGGACAGGGGATGGTACTTC. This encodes CASRDRGWYF.